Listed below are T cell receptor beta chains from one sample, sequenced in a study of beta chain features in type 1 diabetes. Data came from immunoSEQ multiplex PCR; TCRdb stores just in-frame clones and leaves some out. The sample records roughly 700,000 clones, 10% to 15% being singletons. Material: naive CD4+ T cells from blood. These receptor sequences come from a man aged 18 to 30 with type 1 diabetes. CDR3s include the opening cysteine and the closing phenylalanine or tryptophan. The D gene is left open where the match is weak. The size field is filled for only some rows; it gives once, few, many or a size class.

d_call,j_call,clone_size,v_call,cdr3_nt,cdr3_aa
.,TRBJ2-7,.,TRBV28,TGTGCCACCACCTCTGGGATAGGCGAGCAGTACTTC,CATTSGIGEQYF
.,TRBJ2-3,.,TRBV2,TGTGCCAGCAGGGGTGAAGATACGCAGTATTTT,CASRGEDTQYF
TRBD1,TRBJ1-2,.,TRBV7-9,TGTGCCAGCAGCCAGGGGGAAGGCAGCAACTATGGCTACACCTTC,CASSQGEGSNYGYTF
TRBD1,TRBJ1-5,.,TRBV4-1,TGCGCCAGCAGCCTACCGGACAGGGACAATCAGCCCCAGCATTTT,CASSLPDRDNQPQHF
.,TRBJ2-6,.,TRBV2,TGTGCCAGCACAGAGGGGCTGAGAGGGGCCAACGTCCTGACTTTC,CASTEGLRGANVLTF
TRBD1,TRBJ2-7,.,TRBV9,TGTGCCAGCACCCCGGGACAGGGACCCTACGAGCAGTACTTC,CASTPGQGPYEQYF
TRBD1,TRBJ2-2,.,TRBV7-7,TGTGCTAGCAGCTTGACAGGGGGCGCGAACACCGGGGAGCTGTTTTTT,CASSLTGGANTGELFF
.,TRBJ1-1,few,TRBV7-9,TGTGCCATTATGAACCAGGGAACTGAAGCTTTCTTT,CAIMNQGTEAFF
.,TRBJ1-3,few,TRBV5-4,TGTGCCAGCAGCCTCACAGGGCACTCCTCTGGAAACACCATATATTTT,CASSLTGHSSGNTIYF
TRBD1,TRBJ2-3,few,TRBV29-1,TGCAGCGTTGCCGCGACAGGGGGAGTTAGCACAGATACGCAGTATTTT,CSVAATGGVSTDTQYF
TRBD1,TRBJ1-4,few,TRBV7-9,TGTGCCAGCAGCCAACGACAGGGTGGGGAAAAACTGTTTTTT,CASSQRQGGEKLFF
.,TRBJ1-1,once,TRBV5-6,TGTGCCAGCAGCTTGGCCAGTGGCACTGAAGCTTTCTTT,CASSLASGTEAFF
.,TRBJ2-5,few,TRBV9,TGTGCCAGCAGCGTAGCGGGGCTAGAGACCCAGTACTTC,CASSVAGLETQYF
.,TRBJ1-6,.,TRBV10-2,TGCGCCAGCAGAGAGGACACTTCAGCTAATTCACCCCTCCACTTT,CASREDTSANSPLHF
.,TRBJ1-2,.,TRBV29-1,TGCAGCGCCCGGACGGGCTATGGCTACACCTTC,CSARTGYGYTF
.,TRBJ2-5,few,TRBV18,TGTGCCAGCTCCCCCCAAGCTGAGACCCAGTACTTC,CASSPQAETQYF